These 15 T cell receptor beta chains originate from one sample sequenced in a study of regulatory T cells in long-lasting Graves disease. Through Arm-PCR of CDR3 regions and iRepertoire HTBI primers, TCR beta libraries were built. One entry per CDR3 protein results from TCRdb running MiXCR on the multiplex PCR reads. The sample has about 620,000 distinct CDR3 sequences, around 15% seen once. As to time point: newly diagnosed GD, antithyroid drugs for less than 3 months. From RNA extracted from PBMCs, the TCR library was made. These data are also associated with another study on T cells in Graves' hyperthyroidism and ophthalmopathy.

The material was peripheral blood mononuclear cells (PBMCs), obtained at new diagnosis, from a patient treated with antithyroid drugs. The receptors originated from a woman in her thirties with Graves disease.

This chain joins TRBV7-9 and TRBJ2-7, with TRBD2 matching 13 bases. Per the germline V gene, CDR1 is SEHNR and CDR2 is FQNEAQ (reference sequence). V lost 5 bases and J lost 0; bases outside the gene matches: 4. This CDR3 region has 16 residues. The CDR3 DNA follows: TGTGCCAGCAGCGCTCGGACTAGCGGGAGCTCCTACGAGCAGTACTTC. This codes for CASSARTSGSSYEQYF.

Many counts were recorded for this clonotype. J is TRBJ2-5 and V is TRBV28, with D possibly TRBD1 on 7 matching bases. The CDR3 has 15 amino acids. Trimming removed 3 bases from V and 5 bases from J, with 16 bases in between. Germline-derived CDR1 and CDR2 are MDHEN and SYDVKM. CDR3 DNA: TGTGCCAGCAGTTTCAGAGGACAGGCGGGGGAGACCCAGTACTTC. This gives the protein CASSFRGQAGETQYF. The whole variable domain, remainder taken from reference TRBV28 and TRBJ2-5, is DVKVTQSSRYLVKRTGEKVFLECVQDMDHENMFWYRQDPGLGLRLIYFSYDVKMKEKGDIPEGYSVSREKKERFSLILESASTNQTSMYLCASSFRGQAGETQYFGPGTRLLVL.

This sequence joins TRBV5-1 and TRBJ1-2; D call uncertain. Germline V gene data show CDR1 as SGHRS and CDR2 as YFSETQ. The ends were cut back, 6 bases at V and 0 bases at J, with 15 bases in the middle. The CDR3 sequence is 15 residues long. Here the CDR3 DNA reads TGCGCCAGCAAGAAAGACTCCTCTGCTAACTATGGCTACACCTTC. Translation gives CASKKDSSANYGYTF.

The sample holds one count of this clonotype. A much larger clone differs by one base, so this may be a read error. J is TRBJ2-3 and V is TRBV11-3; D unresolved. This CDR3 region has 14 residues. CDR1 is SGHNT, CDR2 YENEEA, per germline. V was trimmed by 3 bases and J by 2 bases, leaving 9 bases between them. The CDR3 DNA reads TGTGCCAGCAGCTTTAACGGCTTCACAGATACGCAGTATTTT. As protein: CASSFNGFTDTQYF.

In this sample, this clonotype turned up many times. CDR3 nucleotide sequence: TGTGCCACTACGACAGGGGTTGCCTACGAGCAGTACTTC. Its protein product is CATTTGVAYEQYF. V gene TRBV6-1 combines with J gene TRBJ2-7, with 8 nucleotides matching TRBD1. V shed 10 bases, J shed 2 bases, and the junction held 7 bases outside the gene matches. Germline V lookup: CDR1 MNHNS, CDR2 SASEGT. This CDR3 comprises 13 residues.

The chain combines TRBV28 with TRBJ2-2, with 8 bases fitting TRBD2. After removal of 6 bases from V and 3 bases from J, the junction contained 9 bases not matched to a gene. The CDR3 runs to 16 residues. Germline V gene sequence: CDR1 MDHEN, CDR2 SYDVKM. The CDR3 reads CASSSAGGDDTGELFF. The CDR3 DNA follows: TGTGCCAGCAGCTCCGCGGGGGGTGACGACACCGGGGAGCTGTTTTTT.

The chain joins TRBV6-5 to TRBJ1-5; tentatively, D is TRBD1 (6 bases). Trimming left V 4 bases short and J 2 bases short, with 12 bases between. This CDR3 is built from 15 residues. Germline V lookup: CDR1 MNHEY, CDR2 SVGAGI. The CDR3 DNA reads as TGTGCCAGCAGTTCCAAACAGGGAGGCAATCAGCCCCAGCATTTT. This sequence encodes CASSSKQGGNQPQHF.

This clonotype was counted only a few times. The gene calls are TRBV24-1 and TRBJ2-6, with TRBD2 as a possible D gene (5 bases). From germline, CDR1 is KGHDR and CDR2 SFDVKD. This CDR3 has 15 residues. The V gene lost 3 bases and the J gene lost 2 bases, with 7 bases spanning the gap. CDR3 nucleotide sequence: TGTGCCACCAGTGATACCGGGACTGGGGCCAACGTCCTGACTTTC. Protein: CATSDTGTGANVLTF.

This clonotype has at least ten counts. This chain connects TRBV28 to TRBJ2-1; 9 bases fit TRBD2. Germline CDR1 and CDR2: MDHEN and SYDVKM. There are 14 residues in the CDR3. With V trimmed by 4 bases and J by 8 bases, 6 bases remained unmatched. DNA of the CDR3: TGTGCCAGCAGTTGGACTAGCGCTATCGATGAGCAGTTCTTC. It specifies CASSWTSAIDEQFF.

The chain uses TRBV5-1 and TRBJ2-5; D call uncertain. The germline V and J ends were trimmed by 4 bases and 2 bases, with 9 bases remaining between them. The CDR3 is made up of 13 amino acids. Germline loops: CDR1 SGHRS, CDR2 YFSETQ. As DNA, the CDR3 is TGCGCCAGCAGCCCTGAGGCTCAAGAGACCCAGTACTTC. Protein: CASSPEAQETQYF.

CDR3 coding DNA: TGTGCCAGTAGTATCGCGACAGGGTATAACTATGGCTACACCTTC. It is translated as CASSIATGYNYGYTF. V usage is TRBV19 and J usage is TRBJ1-2, with 7 bases fitting TRBD1. Germline V gene data show CDR1 as LNHDA and CDR2 as SQIVND (reference sequence). Unmatched junction bases numbered 5, after V lost 3 bases and J lost 1 base. The CDR3 loop spans 15 amino acids.

This clonotype was observed a few times. The chain has TRBV10-3 and TRBJ2-3; 8 nucleotides line up with TRBD2. CDR3 size: 14 residues. Germline V gives CDR1 ENHRY, CDR2 SYGVKD. V lost 9 bases to trimming and J lost 4 bases; unmatched junction nucleotides: 9. The CDR3 region is CAISLAGSSDTQYF. CDR3 nucleotide sequence: TGTGCCATTTCTTTAGCGGGATCTTCAGATACGCAGTATTTT.

The V call is TRBV20-1, the J call TRBJ1-6; perhaps TRBD1 as D (5 bases). Germline CDR1 DFQATT, CDR2 SNEGSKA (reference sequence). This CDR3 contains 13 residues. The V end was cut by 6 bases, the J end by 7 bases, with 13 bases between. The CDR3: CSAGAKWNSPLHF. Written as DNA, the CDR3 is TGCAGTGCCGGGGCAAAGTGGAATTCACCCCTCCACTTT.

In this sample, this clonotype turned up many times. The chain has TRBV7-3 and TRBJ2-1; TRBD2 matches 11 bases. The germline CDR1 and CDR2 sequences are SGHTA and FQGTGA. The CDR3 totals 15 residues. After removal of 5 bases from V and 6 bases from J, the junction contained 6 bases not matched to a gene. CDR3 DNA sequence: TGTGCCAGCAGCGCGGGACTAGCGGAGGGCAATGAGCAGTTCTTC. This sequence encodes CASSAGLAEGNEQFF.

This clonotype was picked up many times. The chain is built from TRBV6-2 or TRBV6-3 and TRBJ2-7; 11 nucleotides match TRBD1. V lost 0 bases, J lost 2 bases, and 6 bases stayed unmatched. This CDR3 region has 17 residues. Germline V gene data show CDR1 as MNHEY and CDR2 as SVGEGT. CDR3: CASSYSFGTGGTYEQYF. CDR3 DNA sequence: TGTGCCAGCAGTTACTCTTTCGGGACAGGGGGTACCTACGAGCAGTACTTC.